This entry features one T cell receptor beta chain sequence. The method was immunoSEQ multiplex PCR; TCRdb's version includes in-frame clones alone and lacks a portion of them. The top ten clones hold less than 7% of a sample with roughly 200,000 clones, about four fifths of them seen once. This record belongs to a study of blood T cell repertoires in COVID-19. Germline loops: CDR1 LNHDA, CDR2 SQIVND (reference sequence). This CDR3 spans 15 amino acids. Between the trimmed V and J ends, which lost 0 bases and 5 bases, there was a span of 13 bases. Sequenced: peripheral blood. The clonotype comes from a man aged 55 to 70 with acute or convalescent COVID-19. This chain joins TRBV19 and TRBJ1-1, with D possibly being TRBD1 (5 bases). The CDR3 sequence is CASSIDREGTTEAFF. CDR3 bases: TGTGCCAGTAGTATAGATCGGGAGGGGACGACTGAAGCTTTCTTT.